These 6 T cell receptor beta chains originate from one sample sequenced in a study of T cells after yellow fever vaccination. TCRdb used MiXCR to reprocess the 5' RACE reads, holding one entry per CDR3 protein. This sample has some 340,000 distinct CDR3 sequences, with about 10% found just once. Specimen: CD4+ T cells sorted from PBMCs, collected 45 days after the yellow fever booster vaccination. Receptors originate from a young man who received the YFV17D yellow fever vaccine.

This clonotype was detected only a few times. The genes are TRBV20-1 and TRBJ1-5, with D maybe TRBD1 (5 bases). Germline lookup yields CDR1 DFQATT and CDR2 SNEGSKA (reference sequence). The V gene lost 6 bases and the J gene lost 2 bases, with 17 bases spanning the gap. The CDR3 covers 15 residues. For the CDR3, the DNA is TGCAGTGCGCCGCAGGGCGCCTCGGGCAATCAGCCCCAGCATTTT. This sequence encodes CSAPQGASGNQPQHF.

The chain has TRBV6-5 and TRBJ1-2; D is unresolved. CDR3 size: 15 residues. V dropped 0 bases and J dropped 4 bases, with 12 bases sitting between them. Germline V gene sequence: CDR1 MNHEY, CDR2 SVGAGI. The CDR3 nucleotides are TGTGCCAGCAGTTACTCGTGGGAGGACGGCTATGGCTACACCTTC. Its translation: CASSYSWEDGYGYTF.

This clonotype was observed a few times. V gene TRBV7-2 combines with J gene TRBJ2-5, with D tentatively TRBD1 or TRBD2 (5 bases each). V shed 5 bases and J shed 10 bases, with 17 bases lying between them. The CDR3 extends over 13 amino acids. Germline CDR1 and CDR2: SGHTA and FQGNSA. CDR3 sequence: CASSSTGTAYQYF. As DNA, the CDR3 is TGTGCCAGCAGCAGCACCGGGACGGCGTACCAGTACTTC.

This clonotype was picked up many times. This sequence joins TRBV3-1 and TRBJ2-2; the D gene is possibly TRBD1 (6 bases). V was trimmed by 1 base and J by 8 bases, leaving 8 bases between them. This CDR3 spans 13 amino acids. In germline, CDR1 is LGHDT, CDR2 YNNKEL (reference sequence). CDR3 in amino acids: CASSQAGQGELFF. The CDR3 DNA reads TGTGCCAGCAGCCAAGCGGGACAAGGGGAGCTGTTTTTT.

The chain couples TRBV9 to TRBJ2-7; 9 bases are shared with TRBD1. V gave up 4 bases and J gave up 2 bases; unmatched junction bases: 7. Germline CDR1 SGDLS, CDR2 YYNGEE. CDR3 length: 15 residues. The CDR3 spells CASSRAGTGTYEQYF. The CDR3, as DNA: TGTGCCAGCAGCCGAGCCGGGACAGGGACCTACGAGCAGTACTTC. The variable domain in full, completed from reference TRBV9 and TRBJ2-7, reads DSGVTQTPKHLITATGQRVTLRCSPRSGDLSVYWYQQSLDQGLQFLIQYYNGEERAKGNILERFSAQQFPDLHSELNLSSLELGDSALYFCASSRAGTGTYEQYFGPGTRLTVT.

This clonotype has a handful of counts. The chain joins TRBV29-1 to TRBJ2-5; 7 positions match TRBD1. V shed 7 bases and J 3 bases; nucleotides not matched to a gene: 5. CDR3 length equals 12 residues. Germline V lookup: CDR1 SQVTM, CDR2 ANQGSEA. Here the CDR3 reads CSAGTAKETQYF. The DNA of the CDR3 is TGCAGCGCCGGGACAGCTAAAGAGACCCAGTACTTC.